One T cell receptor (beta chain) is described in this entry. There are many counts of this clonotype. No cognate antigen has been identified for it. No base-level quality is on record; no much larger clone is a single base apart. Moderately to severely active disease, a Clinical Activity Score of at least 3, a NOSPECS grade of at least 4, and a duration under 3 months were present in ophthalmopathy patients. Patients with uncontrolled infections, other autoimmune diseases, pregnancy or lactation were excluded. Clinical symptoms, serum thyroxine and TRAb, thyroid ultrasound, and orbital computed tomography formed the basis for the diagnoses. PBMCs were separated from 10 ml of fresh peripheral blood using Ficoll-Paque density gradient centrifugation. Total RNA was extracted with Trizol reagent, and quality was checked on an Agilent 2100 Bioanalyzer. The data belong to a study of T cells in Graves' hyperthyroidism and ophthalmopathy (dated by TCRdb to between 2018 and 2021). Describing the broader study: Peripheral blood samples were taken at the time of initial diagnosis, prior to any treatment. Prospective prediction of ophthalmopathy was tested in an independent validation cohort consisting of under 20 hyperthyroidism patients and some 17 patients who later progressed to ophthalmopathy. The paper reports TCR Vbeta CDR3 sequencing of roughly 140 peripheral blood samples: over 40 ophthalmopathy, under 80 hyperthyroidism and about 17 progressor patients. The 95 to 100 discovery patients were divided at random into training and test sets in a 7:3 ratio. Once sampling was done, hyperthyroidism patients were given methimazole at a starting dose of 30 mg daily, whereas ophthalmopathy patients were given high-dose intravenous methylprednisolone. To identify distinguishing TCR V-J signatures, a discovery cohort of around 98 patients was used, comprising some 43 with Graves' ophthalmopathy and 57 with stable Graves' hyperthyroidism. In more than 5 Graves' hyperthyroidism patients, the study also compared T-cell repertoires from thyroid tissue with T-cell repertoires from blood.

Amplification of TCR beta CDR3 regions was carried out from RNA transcripts. The first round of RT-PCR for the TCR CDR3 was performed with the HTBI primer set and the Qiagen OneStep RT-PCR kit. Libraries were constructed in a second round of multiplex PCR, after which size selection and purification were performed. The libraries were sequenced on an Illumina HiSeq2000 using paired-end 100 bp reads. In the source study's methods: SOAPnuke was used to process the raw data, removing reads that contained adapters or uncalled bases, had a mean Phred below 15, or lacked an exact match to the constant primer or identifier. COPE v1.2.5 was used to merge high-quality paired reads, and clonotypes were defined as unique nucleotide sequences. MiTCR v1.1 was used to align the clonotypes against IMGT TRBV, TRBD and TRBJ reference segments. The analysis included only V-J combinations with a frequency above 0.0001, which together covered around 99% of the repertoires. A TCS score was defined as the ratio of F50 (clonal expansion) to E x V (chaos), with BLOSUM62-based TCRdist applied between CDR3 peptides within each V-J. Welch's t-statistics and random forest reduced fewer than 600 V-J features to about 12, which were used in a naive Bayes classifier (R e1071). The similarity between thyroid and blood repertoires was quantified using the Morisita-Horn index. The public reads were reprocessed in TCRdb via fastp at Q25 and MiXCR, keeping in-frame beta chains. Every distinct CDR3 protein forms one entry, paired with its most common genes and DNA. The V and J calls follow TCRdb's processing rather than the paper's. This sample has fewer than 750,000 distinct CDR3 sequences in its table, and roughly 14% of those were observed once. Jointly, the top ten make up 4.3% of the sample.

The full study reports these points: A 13 V-J signature model separated ophthalmopathy from stable hyperthyroidism, with approximately 87% sensitivity and 81.08% specificity in cross-validation and 80%/75% in testing. Most expanded thyroid clonotypes (frequency above 0.001) were also found in blood, which suggests that blood repertoires may mirror thyroid immune responses. In validation, progression to ophthalmopathy was predicted by the model with around 70% sensitivity and about 72% specificity, a median of 6.5 months before onset. Sample size was not statistically predetermined, and blinding of investigators to group allocation was not performed.

V is reduced by 7 bases and J by 4 bases, leaving a spacing of 17 bases between them. Reading from cysteine to phenylalanine, the CDR3 counts 14 amino acids. Only the CDR3 part of the read is kept: 42 bases, read in frame from the first base. Based on the germline V gene (reference sequence), the CDR1 and CDR2 sequences are MNHEY and SMNVEV. The rearrangement combines TRBV27 with TRBJ2-7; the D gene is not confidently resolved. Sequenced input: blood. This receptor was obtained from a woman between 35 and 50 years old with Graves' ophthalmopathy. The nucleotide sequence reads as follows: TGTGCCAGCACCAACCTGGGCCACATTTACGAGCAGTACTTC. This sequence encodes CASTNLGHIYEQYF.